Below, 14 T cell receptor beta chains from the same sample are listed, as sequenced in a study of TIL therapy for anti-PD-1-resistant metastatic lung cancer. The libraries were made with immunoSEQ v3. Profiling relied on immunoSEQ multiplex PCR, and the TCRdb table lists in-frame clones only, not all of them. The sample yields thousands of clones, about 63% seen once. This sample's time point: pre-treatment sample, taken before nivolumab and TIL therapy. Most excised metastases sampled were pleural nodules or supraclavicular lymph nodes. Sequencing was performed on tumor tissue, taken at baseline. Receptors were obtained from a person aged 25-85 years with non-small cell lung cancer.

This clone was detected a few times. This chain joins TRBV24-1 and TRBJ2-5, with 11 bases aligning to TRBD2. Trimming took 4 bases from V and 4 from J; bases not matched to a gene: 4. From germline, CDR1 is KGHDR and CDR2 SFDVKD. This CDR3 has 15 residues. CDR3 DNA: TGTGCCACCAGTGAGCCTACTAGCGGGAGAGAGACCCAGTACTTC. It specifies CATSEPTSGRETQYF.

CDR3 DNA: TGTGCCAGCAGCGCAGGGGGGGGCACAGATACGCAGTATTTT. Protein sequence: CASSAGGGTDTQYF. The chain has TRBV6-4 and TRBJ2-3, with D possibly being TRBD1 or TRBD2 (7 bases each). Trimming removed 6 bases at V and 1 base at J, with 11 bases between. The CDR3 length is 14 residues. From germline, CDR1 is MRHNA and CDR2 SNTAGT.

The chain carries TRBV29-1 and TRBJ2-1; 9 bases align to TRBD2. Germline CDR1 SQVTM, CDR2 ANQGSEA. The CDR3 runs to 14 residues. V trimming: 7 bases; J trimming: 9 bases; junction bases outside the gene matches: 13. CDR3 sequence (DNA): TGCAGCGCCGGGAGGTTAGCGGGAGATAGTGAGCAGTTCTTC. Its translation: CSAGRLAGDSEQFF.

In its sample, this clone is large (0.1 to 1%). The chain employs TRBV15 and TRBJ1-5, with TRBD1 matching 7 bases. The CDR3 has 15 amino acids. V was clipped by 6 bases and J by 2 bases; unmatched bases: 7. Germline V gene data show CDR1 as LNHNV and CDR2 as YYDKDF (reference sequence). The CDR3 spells CATRRQGRGNQPQHF. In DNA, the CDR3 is TGTGCCACCAGAAGACAGGGAAGAGGCAATCAGCCCCAGCATTTT.

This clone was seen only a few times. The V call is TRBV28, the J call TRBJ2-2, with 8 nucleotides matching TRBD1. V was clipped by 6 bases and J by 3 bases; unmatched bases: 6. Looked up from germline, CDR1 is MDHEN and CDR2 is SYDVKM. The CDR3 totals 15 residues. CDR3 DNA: TGTGCCAGCAGCCGCGGACAGGGCGACACCGGGGAGCTGTTTTTT. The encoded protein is CASSRGQGDTGELFF.

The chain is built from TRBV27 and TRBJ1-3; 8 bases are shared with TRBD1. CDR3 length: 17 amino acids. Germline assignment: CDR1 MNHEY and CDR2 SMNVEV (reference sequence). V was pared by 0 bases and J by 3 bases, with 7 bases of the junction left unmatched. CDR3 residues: CASSLSPTGGVGNTIYF. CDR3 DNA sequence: TGTGCCAGCAGTTTATCACCCACAGGGGGAGTTGGAAACACCATATATTTT.

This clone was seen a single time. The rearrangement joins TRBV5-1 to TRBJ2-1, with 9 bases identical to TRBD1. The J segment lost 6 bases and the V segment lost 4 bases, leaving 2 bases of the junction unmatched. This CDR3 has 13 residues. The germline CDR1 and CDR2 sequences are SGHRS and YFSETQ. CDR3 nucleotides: TGCGCCAGCAGCAGGGACAGGGTCAATGAGCAGTTCTTC. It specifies CASSRDRVNEQFF.

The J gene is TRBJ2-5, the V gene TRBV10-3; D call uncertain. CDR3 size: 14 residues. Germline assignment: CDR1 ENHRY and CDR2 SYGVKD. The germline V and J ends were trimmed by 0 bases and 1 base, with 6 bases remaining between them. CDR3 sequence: CAISESGSQETQYF. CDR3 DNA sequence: TGTGCCATCAGTGAGTCTGGGTCCCAAGAGACCCAGTACTTC.

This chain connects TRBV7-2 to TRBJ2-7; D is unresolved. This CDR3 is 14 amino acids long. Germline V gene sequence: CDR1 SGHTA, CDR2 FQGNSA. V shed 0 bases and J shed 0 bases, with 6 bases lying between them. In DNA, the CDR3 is TGTGCCAGCAGCTTAGCGGCGGTCTCCTACGAGCAGTACTTC. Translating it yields CASSLAAVSYEQYF.

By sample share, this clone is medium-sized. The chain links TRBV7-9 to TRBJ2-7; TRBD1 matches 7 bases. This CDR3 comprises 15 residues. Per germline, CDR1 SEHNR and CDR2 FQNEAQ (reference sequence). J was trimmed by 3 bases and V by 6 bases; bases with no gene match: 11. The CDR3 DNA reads TGTGCCAGCAGTTCCCCGGGACAGACCTACTACGAGCAGTACTTC. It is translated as CASSSPGQTYYEQYF.

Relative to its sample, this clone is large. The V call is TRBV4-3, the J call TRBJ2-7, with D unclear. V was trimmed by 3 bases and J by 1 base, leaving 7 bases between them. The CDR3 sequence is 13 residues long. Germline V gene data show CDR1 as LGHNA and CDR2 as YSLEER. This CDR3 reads CASSQGGSYEQYF. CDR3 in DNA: TGCGCCAGCAGCCAGGGTGGTTCCTACGAGCAGTACTTC.

In DNA, the CDR3 is TGTGCCAGCAGCTTAGGGGACAGGCCGGGAGTACCCTACAATGAGCAGTTCTTC. This encodes CASSLGDRPGVPYNEQFF. The rearrangement uses TRBV7-7 and TRBJ2-1, with 8 positions matching TRBD1. Germline CDR1 reads SSHAT; CDR2 reads FNYEAQ (reference sequence). The CDR3 extends over 18 amino acids. The junction had 10 bases not matched to a gene; V was cut back by 1 base and J by 2 bases. The whole variable domain, remainder taken from reference TRBV7-7 and TRBJ2-1, is GAGVSQSPRYKVTKRGQDVTLRCDPISSHATLYWYQQALGQGPEFLTYFNYEAQPDKSGLPSDRFSAERPEGSISTLTIQRTEQRDSAMYRCASSLGDRPGVPYNEQFFGPGTRLTVL.

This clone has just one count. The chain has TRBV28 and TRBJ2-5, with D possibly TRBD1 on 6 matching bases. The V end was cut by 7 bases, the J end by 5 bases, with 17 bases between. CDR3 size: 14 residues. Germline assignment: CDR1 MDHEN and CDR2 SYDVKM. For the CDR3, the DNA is TGTGCCAGCAACCCGGGACAAAGGTTTGAGACCCAGTACTTC. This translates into CASNPGQRFETQYF.

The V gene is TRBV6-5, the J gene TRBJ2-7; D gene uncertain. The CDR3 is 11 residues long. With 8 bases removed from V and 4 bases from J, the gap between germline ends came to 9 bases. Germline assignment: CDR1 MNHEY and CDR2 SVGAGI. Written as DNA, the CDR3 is TGTGCCAGCGGGCGTGAGTACGAGCAGTACTTC. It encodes CASGREYEQYF.